The clone carrying this TCR beta chain was counted a few times. Its antigen is still unknown. The use of a sample-barcoded 5' primer and a J-beta primer mix characterized a second PCR of 7 to 11 cycles. TCRdb reprocessed the 5' RACE reads with MiXCR, giving one entry per CDR3 protein. The table lists more than 1.4 million distinct CDR3 sequences, about 43% of them singletons. This sample stems from a study of blood T cells in healthy people across ages. Study-level points and caveats: TCR beta diversity was tightly associated with the proportion of naive T cells.

V was pared by 1 base and J by 4 bases, with 10 bases of the junction left unmatched. From germline, CDR1 is LGHDT and CDR2 YNNKEL (reference sequence). The CDR3 has 17 residues. The source of this sequence is a woman younger than 35 in good health. V usage is TRBV3-1 and J usage is TRBJ2-1, with 7 bases fitting TRBD2. Material for sequencing was blood. The CDR3 sequence: CASSQGSSGASYNEQFF. The DNA for the CDR3 is TGTGCCAGCAGCCAAGGTTCGAGCGGGGCTTCTTACAATGAGCAGTTCTTC.